This T cell receptor beta chain was sequenced during a study of blood T cell repertoires in COVID-19. Overall study context: The samples span acute and convalescent COVID-19 from the United States, Italy and Spain. Sample material is recorded as cDNA or gDNA derived from T cells, B-cell-depleted T cells, or PBMCs.

This CDR3 comprises 16 residues. V lost 4 bases, J lost 0 bases, and 10 bases lay in between. CDR1 is MNHEY and CDR2 is SVGEGT in the germline V gene. This clone is a singleton in its sample. Authors' data handling: Amplified reference gene primers provided the basis for estimating nucleated cell counts. Repertoires were generated with immunoSEQ multiplex PCR, while TCRdb's copy carries only in-frame clones and drops some. The DNA gave D and trimming, while V, J and clone size come from that table. The sample holds approximately 90,000 clones; roughly 88% are singletons and the top ten take around 11%.

The specimen sequenced was peripheral blood. The V gene is TRBV6-2 or TRBV6-3, the J gene TRBJ1-6; a possible D gene is TRBD1 (5 bases). This clonotype was obtained from a human donor in a cohort sampled during active COVID-19. CDR3 coding DNA: TGTGCCAGCAGTTCCGCGGGGCTCTCCTATAATTCACCCCTCCACTTT. Encoded protein: CASSSAGLSYNSPLHF.